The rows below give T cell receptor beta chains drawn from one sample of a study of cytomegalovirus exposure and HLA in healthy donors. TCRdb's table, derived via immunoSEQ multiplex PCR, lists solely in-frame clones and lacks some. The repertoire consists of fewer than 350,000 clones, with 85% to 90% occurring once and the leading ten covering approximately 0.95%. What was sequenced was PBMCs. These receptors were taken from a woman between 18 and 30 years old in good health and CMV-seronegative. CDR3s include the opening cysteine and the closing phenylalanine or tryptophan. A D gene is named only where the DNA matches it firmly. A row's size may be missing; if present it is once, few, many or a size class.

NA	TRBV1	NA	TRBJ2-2	TGCACCAGCAGCCAAGTGACTAGTCGGGGCACCGGGGAGCTGTTTTTT	CTSSQVTSRGTGELFF
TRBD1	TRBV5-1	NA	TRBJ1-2	TGCGCCAGCAGCTTGAGACAGGGGGAGCGCGGCTACACCTTC	CASSLRQGERGYTF
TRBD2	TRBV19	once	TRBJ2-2	TGTGCCAGTAGTGGCAGCCTACTAGCGGGAGCGAACACCGGGGAGCTGTTTTTT	CASSGSLLAGANTGELFF
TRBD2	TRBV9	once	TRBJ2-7	TGTGCCAGCAGCGTAGATCTAGCGGGGGTCAAATCCGAGCAGTACTTC	CASSVDLAGVKSEQYF
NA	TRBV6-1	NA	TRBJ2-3	TGTGCCAGCAGTGAAAGGGGCTATACAGATACGCAGTATTTT	CASSERGYTDTQYF
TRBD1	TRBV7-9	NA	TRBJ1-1	TGTGCCAGCAGCACTTACAGGGGGACTGAAGCTTTCTTT	CASSTYRGTEAFF
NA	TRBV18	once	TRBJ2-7	TGTGCCAGCTCACCGGGCAGCCTCGAGCAGTACTTC	CASSPGSLEQYF
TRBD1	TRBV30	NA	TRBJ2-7	TGTGCCTGGAGTTACTGGACAGGGCGTCTCTCCTACGAGCAGTACTTC	CAWSYWTGRLSYEQYF
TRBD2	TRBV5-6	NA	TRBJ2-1	TGTGCCAGCAGCTCAGGACTAGCGAATTACAATGAGCAGTTCTTC	CASSSGLANYNEQFF
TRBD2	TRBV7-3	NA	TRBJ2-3	TGTGCCAGCAGCCAACGACCGATACTAGCGGGAGTTGCGGATACGCAGTATTTT	CASSQRPILAGVADTQYF
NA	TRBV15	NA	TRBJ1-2	TGTGCCACCAGCAGAAACATCGAGGGCGGGTATGGCTACACCTTC	CATSRNIEGGYGYTF
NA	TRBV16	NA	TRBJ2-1	TGTGCCAGCAGCCTACTAGATTACTCCTACAATGAGCAGTTCTTC	CASSLLDYSYNEQFF
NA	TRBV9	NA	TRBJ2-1	NA	CASSRAGREIRNEQFF
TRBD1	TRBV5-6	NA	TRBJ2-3	TGTGCCAGCAGCAGACTAGGACAGGGCTCCCTTCCGAATACGCAGTATTTT	CASSRLGQGSLPNTQYF
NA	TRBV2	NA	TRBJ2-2	TGTGCCAGCAGAGGTCTAGTCGGAGGCACCGGGGAGCTGTTTTTT	CASRGLVGGTGELFF
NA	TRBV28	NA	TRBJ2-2	TGTGCCAGCAGTCACCCAAGAGGTGGCTCCAGGGAGCTGTTTTTT	CASSHPRGGSRELFF
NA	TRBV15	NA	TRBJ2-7	TGTGCCACCAGCCAGATGAGGAAGGGGGATGAGCAGTACTTC	CATSQMRKGDEQYF
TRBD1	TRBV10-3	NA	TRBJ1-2	TGTGCCATCGGAGACAGGGTGACTAGGGGCTATGGCTACACCTTC	CAIGDRVTRGYGYTF
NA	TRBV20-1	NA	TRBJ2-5	TGCAGTGCTAGAGTCAGGGAGACCCAGTACTTC	CSARVRETQYF
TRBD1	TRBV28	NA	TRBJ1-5	TGTGCCAGCAGTCCCAGGGGGTATAGCAATCAGCCCCAGCATTTT	CASSPRGYSNQPQHF
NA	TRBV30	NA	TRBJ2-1	TGTGCCTGGACCCCCGACGGGAGCGCCTACAATGAGCAGTTCTTC	CAWTPDGSAYNEQFF
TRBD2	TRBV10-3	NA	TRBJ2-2	TGTGCCATCAGTTCACTAGCGGGGGACGGGGAGCTGTTTTTT	CAISSLAGDGELFF
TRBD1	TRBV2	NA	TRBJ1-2	TGTGCCAGCAGTACCCCTGGACAGGGAGTGGGCTATGGCTACACCTTC	CASSTPGQGVGYGYTF
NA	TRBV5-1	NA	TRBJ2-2	TGCGCCAGCAGCTTGGTTGCAGGGGTAAATACCGGGGAGCTGTTTTTT	CASSLVAGVNTGELFF
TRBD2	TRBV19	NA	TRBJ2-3	TGTGCCAGTAGTGTGGGGGGGAAGGTCGCAGATACGCAGTATTTT	CASSVGGKVADTQYF
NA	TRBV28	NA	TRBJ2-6	TGTGCCAGCAGTTTTGGGCTCTCTGGGGCCAACGTCCTGACTTTC	CASSFGLSGANVLTF
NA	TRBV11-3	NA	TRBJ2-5	TGTGCCAGCAGCCTGACAGAACGAGAGACCCAGTACTTC	CASSLTERETQYF